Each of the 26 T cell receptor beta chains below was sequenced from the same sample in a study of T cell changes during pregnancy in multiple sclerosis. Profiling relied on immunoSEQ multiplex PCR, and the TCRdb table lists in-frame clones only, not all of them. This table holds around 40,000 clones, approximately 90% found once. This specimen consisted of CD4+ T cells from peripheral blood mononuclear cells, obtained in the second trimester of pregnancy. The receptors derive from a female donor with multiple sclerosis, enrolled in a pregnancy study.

The CDR3 coding sequence is TGTGCCAGCAGCCAAGATCTGGCTAGCGGGACAGATACGCAGTATTTT. Amino acid sequence: CASSQDLASGTDTQYF. This chain connects TRBV4-2 to TRBJ2-3; 8 bases align to TRBD2. This CDR3 is built from 16 residues. V lost 0 bases and J lost 3; bases outside the gene matches: 5. Germline-derived CDR1 and CDR2 are LGHNA and YNFKEQ.

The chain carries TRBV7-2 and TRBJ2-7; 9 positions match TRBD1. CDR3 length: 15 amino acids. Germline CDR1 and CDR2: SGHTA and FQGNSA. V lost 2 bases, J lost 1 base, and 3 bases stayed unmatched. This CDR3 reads CASSLTGTGSYEQYF. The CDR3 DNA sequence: TGTGCCAGCAGCTTAACCGGGACAGGGTCCTACGAGCAGTACTTC.

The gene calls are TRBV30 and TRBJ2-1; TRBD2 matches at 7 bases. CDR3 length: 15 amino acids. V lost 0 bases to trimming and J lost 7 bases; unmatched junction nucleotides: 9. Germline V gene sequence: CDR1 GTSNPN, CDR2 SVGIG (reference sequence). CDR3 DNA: TGTGCCTGGAGTGTACTCAGCGGGATCTTGAATGAGCAGTTCTTC. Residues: CAWSVLSGILNEQFF.

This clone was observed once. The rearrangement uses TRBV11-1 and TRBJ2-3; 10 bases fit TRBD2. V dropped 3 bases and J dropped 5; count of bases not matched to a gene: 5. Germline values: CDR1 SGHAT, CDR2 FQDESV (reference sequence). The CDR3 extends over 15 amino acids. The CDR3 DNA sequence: TGTGCCAGCAGCTTTGGGAGCGGGGGGGGAGATACGCAGTATTTT. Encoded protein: CASSFGSGGGDTQYF.

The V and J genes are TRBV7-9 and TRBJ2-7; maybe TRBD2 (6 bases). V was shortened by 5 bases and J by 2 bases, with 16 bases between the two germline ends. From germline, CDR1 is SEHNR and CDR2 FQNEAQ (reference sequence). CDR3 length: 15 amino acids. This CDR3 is CASSGGGAVTYEQYF. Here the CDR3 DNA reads TGTGCCAGCAGCGGAGGCGGGGCAGTTACCTACGAGCAGTACTTC.

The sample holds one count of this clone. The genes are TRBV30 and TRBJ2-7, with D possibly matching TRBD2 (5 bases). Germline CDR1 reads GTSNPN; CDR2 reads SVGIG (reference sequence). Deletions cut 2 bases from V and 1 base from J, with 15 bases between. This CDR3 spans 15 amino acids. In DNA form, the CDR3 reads TGTGCCTGGAGTCCATGGCGGGTGACATCCTACGAGCAGTACTTC. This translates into CAWSPWRVTSYEQYF.

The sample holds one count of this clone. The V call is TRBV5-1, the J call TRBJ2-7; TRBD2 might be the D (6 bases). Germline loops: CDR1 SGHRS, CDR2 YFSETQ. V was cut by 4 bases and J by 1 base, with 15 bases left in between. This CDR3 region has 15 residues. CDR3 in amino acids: CASSRTGTSSYEQYF. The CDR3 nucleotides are TGCGCCAGCAGCAGAACCGGGACTTCGTCCTACGAGCAGTACTTC. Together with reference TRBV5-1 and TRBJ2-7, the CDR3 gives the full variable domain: KAGVTQTPRYLIKTRGQQVTLSCSPISGHRSVSWYQQTPGQGLQFLFEYFSETQRNKGNFPGRFSGRQFSNSRSEMNVSTLELGDSALYLCASSRTGTSSYEQYFGPGTRLTVT.

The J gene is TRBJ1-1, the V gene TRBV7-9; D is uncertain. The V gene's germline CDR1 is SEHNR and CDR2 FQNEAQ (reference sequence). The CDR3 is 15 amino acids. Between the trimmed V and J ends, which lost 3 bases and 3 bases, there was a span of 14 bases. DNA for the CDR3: TGTGCCAGCAGCTTGGCGGGTTGGAGGGACACTGAAGCTTTCTTT. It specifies CASSLAGWRDTEAFF. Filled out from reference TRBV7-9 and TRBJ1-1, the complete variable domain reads DTGVSQNPRHKITKRGQNVTFRCDPISEHNRLYWYRQTLGQGPEFLTYFQNEAQLEKSRLLSDRFSAERPKGSFSTLEIQRTEQGDSAMYLCASSLAGWRDTEAFFGQGTRLTVV.

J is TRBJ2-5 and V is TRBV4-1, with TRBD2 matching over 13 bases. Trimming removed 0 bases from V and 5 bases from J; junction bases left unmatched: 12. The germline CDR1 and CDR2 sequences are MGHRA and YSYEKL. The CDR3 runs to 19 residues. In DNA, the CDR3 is TGCGCCAGCAGCCAAGAGGGCGGGACTAGCGGGATAGGGAAGGAGACCCAGTACTTC. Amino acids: CASSQEGGTSGIGKETQYF.

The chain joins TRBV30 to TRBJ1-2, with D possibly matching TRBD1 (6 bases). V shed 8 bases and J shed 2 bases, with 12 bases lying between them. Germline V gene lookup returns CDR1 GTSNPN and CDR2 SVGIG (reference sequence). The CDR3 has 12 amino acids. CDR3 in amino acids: CASGQRNYGYTF. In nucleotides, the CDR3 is TGTGCCAGTGGACAGCGGAACTATGGCTACACCTTC.

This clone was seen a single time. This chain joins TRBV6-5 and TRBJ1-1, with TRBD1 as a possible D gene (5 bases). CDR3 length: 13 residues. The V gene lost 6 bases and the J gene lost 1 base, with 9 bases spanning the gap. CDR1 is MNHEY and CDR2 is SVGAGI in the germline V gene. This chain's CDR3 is CASSLTENTEAFF. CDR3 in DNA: TGTGCCAGCAGCCTGACAGAGAACACTGAAGCTTTCTTT.

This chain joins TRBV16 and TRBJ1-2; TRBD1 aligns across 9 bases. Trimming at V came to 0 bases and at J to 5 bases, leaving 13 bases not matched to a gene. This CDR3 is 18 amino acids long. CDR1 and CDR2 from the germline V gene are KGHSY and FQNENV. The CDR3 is CASSQSTVTGGPRYGYTF. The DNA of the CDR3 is TGTGCCAGCAGCCAATCTACGGTCACAGGGGGCCCCAGGTATGGCTACACCTTC.

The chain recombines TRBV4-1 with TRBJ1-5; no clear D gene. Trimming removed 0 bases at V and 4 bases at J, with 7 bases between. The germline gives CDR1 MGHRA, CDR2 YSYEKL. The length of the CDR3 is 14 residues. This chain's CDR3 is CASSQERENQPQHF. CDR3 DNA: TGCGCCAGCAGCCAAGAGAGGGAAAATCAGCCCCAGCATTTT.

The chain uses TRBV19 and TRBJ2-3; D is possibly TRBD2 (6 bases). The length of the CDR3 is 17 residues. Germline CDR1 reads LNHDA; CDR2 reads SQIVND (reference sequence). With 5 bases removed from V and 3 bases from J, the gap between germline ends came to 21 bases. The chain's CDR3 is CASSPLGAGKDTDTQYF. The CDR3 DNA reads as TGTGCCAGTAGTCCACTCGGGGCGGGGAAAGATACAGATACGCAGTATTTT.

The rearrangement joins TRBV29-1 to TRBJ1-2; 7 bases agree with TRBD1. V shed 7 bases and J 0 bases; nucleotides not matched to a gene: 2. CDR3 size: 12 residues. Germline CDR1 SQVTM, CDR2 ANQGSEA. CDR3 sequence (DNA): TGCAGCGAGGACAGGCCTAACTATGGCTACACCTTC. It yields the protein CSEDRPNYGYTF.

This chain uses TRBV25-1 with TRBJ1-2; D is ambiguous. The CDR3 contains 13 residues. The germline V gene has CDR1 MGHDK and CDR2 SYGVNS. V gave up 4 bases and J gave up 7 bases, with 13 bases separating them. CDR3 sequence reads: CASSGPRHLGYTF. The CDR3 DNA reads TGTGCCAGCAGTGGGCCACGACATCTTGGCTACACCTTC.

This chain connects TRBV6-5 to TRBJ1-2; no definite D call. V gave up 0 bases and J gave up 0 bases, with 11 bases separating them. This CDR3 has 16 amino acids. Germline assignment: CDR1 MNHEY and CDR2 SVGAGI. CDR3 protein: CASSYSRTYTNYGYTF. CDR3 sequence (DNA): TGTGCCAGCAGTTACTCGCGGACTTATACTAACTATGGCTACACCTTC.

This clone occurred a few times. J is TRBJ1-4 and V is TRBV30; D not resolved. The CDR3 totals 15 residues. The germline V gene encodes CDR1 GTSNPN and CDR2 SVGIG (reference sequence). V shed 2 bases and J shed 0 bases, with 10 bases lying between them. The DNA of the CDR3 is TGTGCCTGGAGTACAAAGTTCTCAACTAATGAAAAACTGTTTTTT. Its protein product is CAWSTKFSTNEKLFF.

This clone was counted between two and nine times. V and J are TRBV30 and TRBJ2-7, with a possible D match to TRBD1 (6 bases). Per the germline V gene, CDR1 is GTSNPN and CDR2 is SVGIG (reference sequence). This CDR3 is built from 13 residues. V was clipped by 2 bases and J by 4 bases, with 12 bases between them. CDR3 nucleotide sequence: TGTGCCTGGAGTCGGGACAAGTGGTACGAGCAGTACTTC. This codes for CAWSRDKWYEQYF.

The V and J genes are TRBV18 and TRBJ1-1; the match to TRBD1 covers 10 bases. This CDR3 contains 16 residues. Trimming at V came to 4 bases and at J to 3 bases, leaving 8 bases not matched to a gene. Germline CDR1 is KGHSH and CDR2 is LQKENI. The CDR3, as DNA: TGTGCCAGCTCACGGGGACAGGGGAGAGTCGACACTGAAGCTTTCTTT. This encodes CASSRGQGRVDTEAFF.

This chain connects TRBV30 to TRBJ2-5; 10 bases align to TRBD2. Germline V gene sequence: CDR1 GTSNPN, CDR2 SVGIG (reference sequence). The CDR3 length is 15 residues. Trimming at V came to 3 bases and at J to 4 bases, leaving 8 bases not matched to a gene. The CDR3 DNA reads TGTGCCTGGAGACCAGCGGGGGGGGAGGGAGAGACCCAGTACTTC. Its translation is CAWRPAGGEGETQYF.

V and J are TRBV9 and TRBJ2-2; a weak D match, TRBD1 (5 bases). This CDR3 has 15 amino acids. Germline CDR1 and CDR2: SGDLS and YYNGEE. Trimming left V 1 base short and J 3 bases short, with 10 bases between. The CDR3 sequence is CASSVRGSDTGELFF. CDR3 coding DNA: TGTGCCAGCAGCGTAAGGGGTTCGGACACCGGGGAGCTGTTTTTT. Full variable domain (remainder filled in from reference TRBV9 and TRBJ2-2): DSGVTQTPKHLITATGQRVTLRCSPRSGDLSVYWYQQSLDQGLQFLIQYYNGEERAKGNILERFSAQQFPDLHSELNLSSLELGDSALYFCASSVRGSDTGELFFGEGSRLTVL.

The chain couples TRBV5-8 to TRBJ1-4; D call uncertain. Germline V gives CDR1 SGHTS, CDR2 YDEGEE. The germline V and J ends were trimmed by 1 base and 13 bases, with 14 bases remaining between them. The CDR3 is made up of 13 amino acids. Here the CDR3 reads CASSLWFNSGLFF. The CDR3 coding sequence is TGTGCCAGCAGCTTGTGGTTTAACTCAGGACTGTTTTTT.

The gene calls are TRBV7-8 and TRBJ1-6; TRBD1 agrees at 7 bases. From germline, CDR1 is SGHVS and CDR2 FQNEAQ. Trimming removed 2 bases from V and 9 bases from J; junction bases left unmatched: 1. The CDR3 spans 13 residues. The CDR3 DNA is TGTGCCAGCAGCTTACAGGGGGGTTCACCCCTCCACTTT. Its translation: CASSLQGGSPLHF.

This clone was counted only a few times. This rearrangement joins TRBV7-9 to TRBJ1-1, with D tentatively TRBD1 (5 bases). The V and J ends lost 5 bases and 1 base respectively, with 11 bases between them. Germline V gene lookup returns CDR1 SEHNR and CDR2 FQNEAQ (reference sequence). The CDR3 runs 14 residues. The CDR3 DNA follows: TGTGCCAGCAGCGAAATGCAGGGGAACACTGAAGCTTTCTTT. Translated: CASSEMQGNTEAFF.

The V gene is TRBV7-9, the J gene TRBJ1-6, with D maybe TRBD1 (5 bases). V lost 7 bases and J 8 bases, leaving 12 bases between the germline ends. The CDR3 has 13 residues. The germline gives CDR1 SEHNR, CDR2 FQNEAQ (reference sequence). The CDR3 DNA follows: TGTGCCAGCACCACCGGAGGGGATTCACCCCTCCACTTT. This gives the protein CASTTGGDSPLHF.